The 10 T cell receptor beta chains below were found in one sample sequenced in a study of blood T cell repertoires in COVID-19. The method was immunoSEQ multiplex PCR; TCRdb's version includes in-frame clones alone and lacks a portion of them. The sample yields some 83,000 clones, 70% to 90% seen once. Sequencing was performed on peripheral blood. The source of these receptors is an elderly man in a cohort sampled during active COVID-19.

This clone has only a few counts. The chain carries TRBV7-2 and TRBJ2-7; D unclear. Germline values: CDR1 SGHTA, CDR2 FQGNSA. Trimming stripped 0 bases from V and 2 bases from J, with 5 bases between. The CDR3 has 13 amino acids. The CDR3 here is CASSLARTYEQYF. Here the CDR3 DNA reads TGTGCCAGCAGCTTAGCCAGGACCTACGAGCAGTACTTC.

V usage is TRBV5-1 and J usage is TRBJ2-3; TRBD2 aligns across 8 bases. Germline V CDR1 and CDR2: SGHRS, YFSETQ. V gave up 4 bases and J gave up 4 bases; unmatched junction bases: 2. This CDR3 comprises 13 residues. The CDR3 nucleotides are TGCGCCAGCAGCCGGGGGGGCCCAGATACGCAGTATTTT. Protein product: CASSRGGPDTQYF. The full variable domain, its missing parts supplied by reference TRBV5-1 and TRBJ2-3, is KAGVTQTPRYLIKTRGQQVTLSCSPISGHRSVSWYQQTPGQGLQFLFEYFSETQRNKGNFPGRFSGRQFSNSRSEMNVSTLELGDSALYLCASSRGGPDTQYFGPGTRLTVL.

The gene calls are TRBV6-1 and TRBJ2-7; a weak D match, TRBD2 (6 bases). V lost 1 base to trimming and J lost 3 bases, with 10 bases between them. The CDR3 is made up of 14 amino acids. From germline, CDR1 is MNHNS and CDR2 SASEGT. Written as DNA, the CDR3 is TGTGCCAGCAGTGAAGAGTGGAGGGACTACGAGCAGTACTTC. Residues: CASSEEWRDYEQYF.

The rearrangement joins TRBV5-1 to TRBJ2-1; TRBD2 matches 15 bases. The CDR3 totals 17 residues. V gave up 4 bases and J gave up 4 bases; unmatched junction bases: 6. Looked up from germline, CDR1 is SGHRS and CDR2 is YFSETQ. The CDR3 reads CASSLPGLAGGYNEQFF. In DNA, the CDR3 is TGCGCCAGCAGCCTCCCGGGACTAGCGGGGGGTTACAATGAGCAGTTCTTC.

This clone came up once. This chain links TRBV19 with TRBJ2-3, with 8 bases matching TRBD1. CDR1 LNHDA and CDR2 SQIVND come from the germline V gene (reference sequence). There are 17 residues in the CDR3. The ends lost 5 bases at V and 2 bases at J; junction bases unmatched: 12. In nucleotides, the CDR3 is TGTGCCAGTAGTGGCATGACAGGGGCCCCTAACACAGATACGCAGTATTTT. This gives the protein CASSGMTGAPNTDTQYF.

The CDR3 DNA reads as TGTGCCAGCAGCGAGGGTGTTTCTGGAAACACCATATATTTT. Amino acids: CASSEGVSGNTIYF. The chain links TRBV13 to TRBJ1-3; D remains unclear. Trimming took 5 bases from V and 1 from J, leaving 9 bases between them. Germline lookup yields CDR1 PRHDT and CDR2 FYEKMQ (reference sequence). This CDR3 spans 14 amino acids.

This rearrangement joins TRBV18 to TRBJ2-1; 8 bases are shared with TRBD2. The CDR3 length is 15 residues. Germline loops: CDR1 KGHSH, CDR2 LQKENI. Losses at the gene ends were 2 bases for V and 5 bases for J; bases not matched to a gene: 5. CDR3 nucleotide sequence: TGTGCCAGCTCACCAAGTAGCGGGACCCACAATGAGCAGTTCTTC. Protein sequence: CASSPSSGTHNEQFF.

V and J are TRBV19 and TRBJ1-1, with a tentative D call TRBD1 (5 bases). The CDR3 has 13 amino acids. Germline V gene data show CDR1 as LNHDA and CDR2 as SQIVND (reference sequence). V was shortened by 7 bases and J by 6 bases, with 15 bases between the two germline ends. CDR3: CASKFSGGAEAFF. CDR3 sequence (DNA): TGTGCCAGTAAATTTTCCGGGGGTGCTGAAGCTTTCTTT.

The chain carries TRBV20-1 and TRBJ2-2, with D unclear. Germline-derived CDR1 and CDR2 are DFQATT and SNEGSKA (reference sequence). The CDR3 contains 11 residues. Trimming removed 6 bases at V and 7 bases at J, with 9 bases between. CDR3 loop: CSAAKIGELFF. The CDR3 nucleotides are TGCAGTGCCGCGAAGATCGGGGAGCTGTTTTTT.

This clone was detected once. The J gene is TRBJ2-7, the V gene TRBV3-1 (or the pseudogene TRBV3-2), with 13 bases aligning to TRBD2. V gave up 4 bases and J gave up 2 bases; unmatched junction bases: 5. Germline V gene lookup returns CDR1 LGHDT and CDR2 YNNKEL (reference sequence). This CDR3 region has 16 residues. CDR3 DNA sequence: TGTGCCAGCAGCCCCGGACTAGCGGGGGATCCCTACGAGCAGTACTTC. Residues: CASSPGLAGDPYEQYF.